This note documents a single TCR beta chain sequence. Antigen: not known. One entry per CDR3 protein, called by TCRdb with MiXCR from the RT-PCR reads. The sample records 500,000 to 600,000 distinct CDR3 sequences, 16% being singletons. The CDR3 is 14 amino acids. V lost 2 bases, J lost 3 bases, and 11 bases lay in between. From germline, CDR1 is SGHVS and CDR2 FNYEAQ. This record comes from a study of response to subunit inactivated influenza vaccine. Notes on the study in general: Few additional T cells are recruited per seasonal influenza vaccination, authors suggested.

V gene TRBV7-6 combines with J gene TRBJ2-7; possibly TRBD1 for D (6 bases). This material consisted of CD4+ T cells sorted from PBMCs, taken about 24 months after vaccination. The TCR sequence derives from a man between 50 and 70 years old who received an inactivated influenza vaccine. The DNA of the CDR3 is TGTGCCAGCAGCTTAACAGGGAAGAACTACGAGCAGTACTTC. It is translated as CASSLTGKNYEQYF.